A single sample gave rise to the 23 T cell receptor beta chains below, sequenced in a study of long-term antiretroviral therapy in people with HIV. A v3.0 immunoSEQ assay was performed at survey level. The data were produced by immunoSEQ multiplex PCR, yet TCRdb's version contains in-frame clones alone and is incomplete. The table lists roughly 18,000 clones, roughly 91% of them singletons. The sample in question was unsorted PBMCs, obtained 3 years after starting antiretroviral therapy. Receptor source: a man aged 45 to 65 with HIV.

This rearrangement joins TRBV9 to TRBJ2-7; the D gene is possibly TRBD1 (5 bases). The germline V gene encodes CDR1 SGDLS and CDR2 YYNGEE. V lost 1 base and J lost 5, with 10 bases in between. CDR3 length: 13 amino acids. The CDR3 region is CASSVSGQHEQYF. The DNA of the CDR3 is TGTGCCAGCAGCGTAAGTGGACAACACGAGCAGTACTTC.

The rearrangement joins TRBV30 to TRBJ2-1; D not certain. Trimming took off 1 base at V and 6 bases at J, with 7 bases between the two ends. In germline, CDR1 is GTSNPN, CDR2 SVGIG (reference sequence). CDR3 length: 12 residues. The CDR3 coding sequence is TGTGCCTGGAGTGCCCGATCCAATGAGCAGTTCTTC. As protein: CAWSARSNEQFF. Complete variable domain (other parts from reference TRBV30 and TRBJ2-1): SQTIHQWPATLVQPVGSPLSLECTVEGTSNPNLYWYRQAAGRGLQLLFYSVGIGQISSEVPQNLSASRPQDRQFILSSKKLLLSDSGFYLCAWSARSNEQFFGPGTRLTVL.

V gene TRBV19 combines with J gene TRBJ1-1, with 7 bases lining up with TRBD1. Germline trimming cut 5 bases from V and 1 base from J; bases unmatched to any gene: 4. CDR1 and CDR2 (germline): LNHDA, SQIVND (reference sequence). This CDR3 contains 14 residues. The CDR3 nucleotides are TGTGCCAGTAGTTACAGGGGCCAGAACACTGAAGCTTTCTTT. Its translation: CASSYRGQNTEAFF.

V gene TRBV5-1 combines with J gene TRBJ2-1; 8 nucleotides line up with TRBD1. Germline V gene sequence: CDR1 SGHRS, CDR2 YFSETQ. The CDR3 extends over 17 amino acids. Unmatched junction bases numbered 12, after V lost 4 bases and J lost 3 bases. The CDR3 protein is CASSPGQGRIFYNEQFF. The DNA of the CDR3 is TGCGCCAGCAGCCCCGGACAGGGAAGGATTTTCTACAATGAGCAGTTCTTC.

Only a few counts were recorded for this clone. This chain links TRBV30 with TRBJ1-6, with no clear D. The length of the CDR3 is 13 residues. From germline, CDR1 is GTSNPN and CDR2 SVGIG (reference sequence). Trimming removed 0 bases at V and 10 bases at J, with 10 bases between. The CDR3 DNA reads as TGTGCCTGGAGTGTAAATCAGGACTCACCCCTCCACTTT. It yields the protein CAWSVNQDSPLHF.

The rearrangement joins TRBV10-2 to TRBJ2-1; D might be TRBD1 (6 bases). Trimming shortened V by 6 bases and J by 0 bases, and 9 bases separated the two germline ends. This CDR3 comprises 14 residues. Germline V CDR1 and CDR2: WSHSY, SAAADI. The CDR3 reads CASSDRLSYNEQFF. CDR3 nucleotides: TGCGCCAGCAGCGACAGGCTCTCCTACAATGAGCAGTTCTTC.

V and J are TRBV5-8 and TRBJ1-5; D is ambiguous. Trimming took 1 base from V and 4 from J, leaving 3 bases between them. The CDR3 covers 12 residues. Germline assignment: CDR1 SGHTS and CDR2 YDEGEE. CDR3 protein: CASSLRNQPQHF. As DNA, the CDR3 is TGTGCCAGCAGCTTGAGGAATCAGCCCCAGCATTTT. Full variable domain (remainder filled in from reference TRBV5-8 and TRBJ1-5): EAGVTQSPTHLIKTRGQQATLRCSPISGHTSVYWYQQALGLGLQFLLWYDEGEERNRGNFPPRFSGRQFPNYSSELNVNALELEDSALYLCASSLRNQPQHFGDGTRLSIL.

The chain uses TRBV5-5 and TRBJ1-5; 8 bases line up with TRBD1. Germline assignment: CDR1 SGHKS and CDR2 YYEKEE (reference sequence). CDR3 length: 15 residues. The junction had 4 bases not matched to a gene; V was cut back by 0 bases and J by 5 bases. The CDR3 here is CASSLDAGGYQPQHF. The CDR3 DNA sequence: TGTGCCAGCAGCTTGGATGCAGGGGGCTATCAGCCCCAGCATTTT.

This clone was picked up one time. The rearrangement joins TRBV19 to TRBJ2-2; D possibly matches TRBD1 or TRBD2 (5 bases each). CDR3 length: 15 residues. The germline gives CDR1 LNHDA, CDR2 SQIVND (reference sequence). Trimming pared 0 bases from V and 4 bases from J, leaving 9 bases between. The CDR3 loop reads CASSIEPGTTGELFF. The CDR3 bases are TGTGCCAGTAGTATAGAACCCGGGACCACCGGGGAGCTGTTTTTT.

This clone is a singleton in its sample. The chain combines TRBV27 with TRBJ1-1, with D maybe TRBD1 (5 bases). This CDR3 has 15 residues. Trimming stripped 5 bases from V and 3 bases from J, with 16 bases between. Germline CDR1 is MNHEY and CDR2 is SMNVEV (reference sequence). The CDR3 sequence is CASSLQGWGDTEAFF. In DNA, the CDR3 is TGTGCCAGCAGTCTCCAGGGCTGGGGGGACACTGAAGCTTTCTTT.

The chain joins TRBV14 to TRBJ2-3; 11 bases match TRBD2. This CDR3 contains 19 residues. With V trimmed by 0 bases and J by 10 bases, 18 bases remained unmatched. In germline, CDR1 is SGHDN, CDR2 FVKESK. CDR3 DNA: TGTGCCAGCAGCCAAGATCAGGGACTAGCGGTTCCCGGAGTGAGTCCGCAGTATTTT. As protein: CASSQDQGLAVPGVSPQYF.

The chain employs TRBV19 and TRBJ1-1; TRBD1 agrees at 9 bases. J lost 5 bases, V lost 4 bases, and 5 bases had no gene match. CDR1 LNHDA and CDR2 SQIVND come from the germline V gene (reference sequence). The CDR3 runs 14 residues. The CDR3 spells CASSTTGGGTEAFF. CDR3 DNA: TGTGCCAGTAGTACCACAGGGGGCGGAACTGAAGCTTTCTTT.

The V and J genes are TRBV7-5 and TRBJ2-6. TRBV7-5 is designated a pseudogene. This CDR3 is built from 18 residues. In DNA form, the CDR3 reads TGTGCCAGAAGCTTAAGGGAACGGAAGAGCTCTGGGGCCAACGTCCTGACTTTC. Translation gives CARSLRERKSSGANVLTF.

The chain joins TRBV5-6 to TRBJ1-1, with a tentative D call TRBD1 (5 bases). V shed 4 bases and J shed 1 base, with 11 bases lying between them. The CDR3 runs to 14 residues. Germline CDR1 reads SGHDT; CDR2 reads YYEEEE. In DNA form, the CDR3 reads TGTGCCAGCAGCACGGGACCTGCGAACACTGAAGCTTTCTTT. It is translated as CASSTGPANTEAFF. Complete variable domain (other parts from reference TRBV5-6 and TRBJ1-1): DAGVTQSPTHLIKTRGQQVTLRCSPKSGHDTVSWYQQALGQGPQFIFQYYEEEERQRGNFPDRFSGHQFPNYSSELNVNALLLGDSALYLCASSTGPANTEAFFGQGTRLTVV.

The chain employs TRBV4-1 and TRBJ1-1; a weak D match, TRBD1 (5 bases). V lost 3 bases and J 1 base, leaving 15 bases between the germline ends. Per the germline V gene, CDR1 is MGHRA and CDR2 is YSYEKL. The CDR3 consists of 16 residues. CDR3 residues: CASSHSGGGGNTEAFF. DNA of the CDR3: TGCGCCAGCAGCCACTCCGGGGGGGGTGGGAACACTGAAGCTTTCTTT.

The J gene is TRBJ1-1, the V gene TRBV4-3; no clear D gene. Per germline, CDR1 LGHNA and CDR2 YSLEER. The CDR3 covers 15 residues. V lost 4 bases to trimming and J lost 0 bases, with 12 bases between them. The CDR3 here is CASSRGSEMNTEAFF. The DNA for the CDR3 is TGCGCCAGCAGCCGAGGGTCAGAGATGAACACTGAAGCTTTCTTT.

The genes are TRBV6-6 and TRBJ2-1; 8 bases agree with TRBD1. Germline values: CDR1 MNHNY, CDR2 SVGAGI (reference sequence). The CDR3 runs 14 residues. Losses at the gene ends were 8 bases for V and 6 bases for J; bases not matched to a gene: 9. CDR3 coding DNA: TGTGCCAGCGAGCAGGGGACAGGTTTCAATGAGCAGTTCTTC. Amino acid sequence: CASEQGTGFNEQFF.

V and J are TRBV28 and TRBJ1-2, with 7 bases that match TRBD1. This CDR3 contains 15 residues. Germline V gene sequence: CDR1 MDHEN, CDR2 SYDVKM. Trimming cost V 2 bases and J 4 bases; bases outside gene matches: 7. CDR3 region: CASSLKGARVYGYTF. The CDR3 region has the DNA TGTGCCAGCAGTTTAAAGGGGGCGCGGGTCTATGGCTACACCTTC.

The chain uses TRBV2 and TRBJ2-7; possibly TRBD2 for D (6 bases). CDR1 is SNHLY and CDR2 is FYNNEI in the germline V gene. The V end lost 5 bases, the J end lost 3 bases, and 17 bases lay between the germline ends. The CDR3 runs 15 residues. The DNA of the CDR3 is TGTGCCAGCAGTCGGGGGTGGCCTACTAACTACGAGCAGTACTTC. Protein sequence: CASSRGWPTNYEQYF. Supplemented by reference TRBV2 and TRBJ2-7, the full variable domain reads EPEVTQTPSHQVTQMGQEVILRCVPISNHLYFYWYRQILGQKVEFLVSFYNNEISEKSEIFDDQFSVERPDGSNFTLKIRSTKLEDSAMYFCASSRGWPTNYEQYFGPGTRLTVT.

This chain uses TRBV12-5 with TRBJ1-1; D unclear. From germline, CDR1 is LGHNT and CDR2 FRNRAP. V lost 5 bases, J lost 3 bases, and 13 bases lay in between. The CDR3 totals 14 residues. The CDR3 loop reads CASGRSTGDTEAFF. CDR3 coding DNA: TGTGCTAGTGGTCGATCCACCGGGGACACTGAAGCTTTCTTT.

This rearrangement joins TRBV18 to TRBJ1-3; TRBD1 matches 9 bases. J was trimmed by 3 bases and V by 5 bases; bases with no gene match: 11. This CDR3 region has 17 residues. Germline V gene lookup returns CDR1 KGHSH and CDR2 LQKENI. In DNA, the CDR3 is TGTGCCAGCTCATCGGGACAGGGATGGACTTTTGGAAACACCATATATTTT. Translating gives CASSSGQGWTFGNTIYF.

The chain's CDR3 is CAWSVGFNEKLFF. The CDR3 coding sequence is TGTGCCTGGAGTGTAGGGTTTAATGAAAAACTGTTTTTT. V and J are TRBV30 and TRBJ1-4; D unresolved. This CDR3 region has 13 residues. Germline CDR1 reads GTSNPN; CDR2 reads SVGIG (reference sequence). V lost 0 bases to trimming and J lost 4 bases, with 6 bases between them.

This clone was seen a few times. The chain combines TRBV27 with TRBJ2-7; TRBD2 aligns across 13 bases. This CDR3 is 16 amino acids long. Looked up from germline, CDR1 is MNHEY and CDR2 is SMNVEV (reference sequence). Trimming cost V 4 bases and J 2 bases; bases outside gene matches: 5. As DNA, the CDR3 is TGTGCCAGCAGTTCAGGACTAGCGGGGGCGACCTACGAGCAGTACTTC. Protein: CASSSGLAGATYEQYF.